This passage covers 20 T cell receptor beta chains from one sample sequenced in a study of OX40 agonist ivuxolimab in advanced cancers. Repertoires were generated with immunoSEQ multiplex PCR, while TCRdb's copy carries only in-frame clones and drops some. The table records 60,000 to 85,000 clones, roughly 85% of them present only once. Sequences were derived from CD4+ or CD8+ T cells sorted from blood, sampled in a trial of the OX40 agonist ivuxolimab. The receptors were gathered from an adult with an advanced solid tumor such as melanoma, head and neck, liver or kidney cancer.

The chain has TRBV4-3 and TRBJ1-1, with 8 positions matching TRBD1. With V trimmed by 4 bases and J by 7 bases, 5 bases remained unmatched. Germline CDR1 is LGHNA and CDR2 is YSLEER. This CDR3 is 13 amino acids long. The DNA of the CDR3 is TGCGCCAGCAGCCCTGGACAGGGAAATGAAGCTTTCTTT. The encoded protein is CASSPGQGNEAFF.

This chain links TRBV6-6 with TRBJ2-3; D ambiguous. V lost 6 bases, J lost 2 bases, and 9 bases lay in between. The CDR3 runs to 13 residues. Germline V gene sequence: CDR1 MNHNY, CDR2 SVGAGI (reference sequence). CDR3 amino acids: CASRKDDTDTQYF. The CDR3 coding sequence is TGTGCCAGCAGAAAAGACGACACAGATACGCAGTATTTT.

A few counts support this clone. The chain carries TRBV21-1 and TRBJ2-7; TRBD1, the table's D call, lacks a check against the DNA. TRBV21-1 represents a pseudogene. This CDR3 is built from 15 residues. The DNA of the CDR3 is TGTGCCAGCAGCTTAGAGGGACACCCGCGTGACGAGCAGTACGTC. Translated, it gives CASSLEGHPRDEQYV.

This clone appeared a single time. The chain carries TRBV5-1 and TRBJ1-2, with D possibly TRBD1 on 6 matching bases. V lost 0 bases and J 4 bases, leaving 10 bases between the germline ends. CDR3 size: 14 residues. Germline CDR1 is SGHRS and CDR2 is YFSETQ. CDR3 coding DNA: TGCGCCAGCAGCTTGGGTGAAGGGGGCTATGGCTACACCTTC. This sequence encodes CASSLGEGGYGYTF.

The rearrangement uses TRBV28 and TRBJ2-1; D is ambiguous. V dropped 8 bases and J dropped 2 bases, with 4 bases sitting between them. The CDR3 is 11 residues long. CDR1 and CDR2 (germline): MDHEN, SYDVKM. The CDR3 nucleotides read TGTGCCAGCGCCACCTACAATGAGCAGTTCTTC. Protein product: CASATYNEQFF.

The chain joins TRBV19 to TRBJ1-2; D is perhaps TRBD1 (6 bases). The CDR3 is 13 residues long. The germline V gene encodes CDR1 LNHDA and CDR2 SQIVND (reference sequence). The V end was cut by 6 bases, the J end by 5 bases, with 13 bases between. CDR3 residues: CASSPDRNYGYTF. The CDR3 bases are TGTGCCAGTAGCCCGGACAGAAATTATGGCTACACCTTC.

The CDR3 region has the DNA TGTGCCAGCAGCTTAGATGGGGGGCGGTATGGCTACACCTTC. This sequence encodes CASSLDGGRYGYTF. The gene calls are TRBV7-2 and TRBJ1-2, with D possibly being TRBD1 (6 bases). This CDR3 comprises 14 residues. In germline, CDR1 is SGHTA, CDR2 FQGNSA. The V end lost 1 base, the J end lost 5 bases, and 11 bases lay between the germline ends.

The chain couples TRBV11-2 to TRBJ2-7; TRBD1 aligns across 7 bases. There are 14 residues in the CDR3. Germline V gene data show CDR1 as SGHAT and CDR2 as FQNNGV. With 1 base clipped from V and 2 bases from J, the junction kept 2 bases outside the gene matches. The CDR3, as DNA: TGTGCCAGCAGCTTAGGGACAGGACCCTACGAGCAGTACGTC. Translation: CASSLGTGPYEQYV.

CDR3 nucleotides: TGCAGCGTTGAAGATCTCCAAGATACGCAGTATTTT. Protein sequence: CSVEDLQDTQYF. The V and J genes are TRBV29-1 and TRBJ2-3; D is unresolved. CDR1 SQVTM and CDR2 ANQGSEA come from the germline V gene. The CDR3 contains 12 residues. V lost 0 bases, J lost 5 bases, and 6 bases lay in between.

This sequence joins TRBV10-3 and TRBJ2-1, with 11 bases fitting TRBD2. This CDR3 contains 14 residues. Germline CDR1 ENHRY, CDR2 SYGVKD. V was pared by 10 bases and J by 1 base, with 3 bases of the junction left unmatched. The CDR3 sequence: CATTSGSSYNEQFF. CDR3 nucleotide sequence: TGTGCCACTACTAGCGGGAGTTCCTACAATGAGCAGTTCTTC.

The chain links TRBV2 to TRBJ2-5; TRBD1 might be the D (6 bases). The CDR3 runs to 13 residues. Per germline, CDR1 SNHLY and CDR2 FYNNEI. V was trimmed by 6 bases and J by 1 base, leaving 9 bases between them. CDR3: CASSRTAQETQYF. The CDR3 region has the DNA TGTGCCAGCAGCAGGACAGCCCAAGAGACCCAGTACTTC.

The V and J genes are TRBV30 and TRBJ1-1; D is unclear. The CDR3 consists of 11 residues. The V gene's germline CDR1 is GTSNPN and CDR2 SVGIG (reference sequence). V was clipped by 2 bases and J by 11 bases, with 12 bases between them. This CDR3 reads CAWSIQIGAFF. CDR3 coding DNA: TGTGCCTGGAGTATACAGATCGGGGCTTTCTTT.

The chain has TRBV18 and TRBJ1-4; 9 nucleotides line up with TRBD1. The CDR3 extends over 15 amino acids. J was trimmed by 8 bases and V by 3 bases; bases with no gene match: 7. Germline-derived CDR1 and CDR2 are KGHSH and LQKENI. CDR3 sequence reads: CASSPLGQGSEKLFF. The DNA for the CDR3 is TGTGCCAGCTCACCCTTGGGACAGGGCAGCGAAAAACTGTTTTTT.

The V and J genes are TRBV7-9 and TRBJ2-3, with D perhaps being TRBD1 or TRBD2 (5 bases each). The CDR3 runs to 15 residues. V shed 7 bases and J shed 4 bases, with 18 bases lying between them. Germline loops: CDR1 SEHNR, CDR2 FQNEAQ (reference sequence). CDR3 nucleotides: TGTGCCAGCACCCAAGGGGTCCTGGGGGCAGATACGCAGTATTTT. It translates to CASTQGVLGADTQYF.

The genes are TRBV23-1 and TRBJ2-5, with 8 bases matching TRBD1. TRBV23-1 is labeled an ORF, and its function is uncertain. J lost 13 bases, V lost 6 bases, and 10 bases had no gene match. The CDR3 is made up of 12 amino acids. Written as DNA, the CDR3 is TGCGCCAGCAGCCCTCTAGACAGGGGTTGGTACTTC. Amino acids: CASSPLDRGWYF.

The V gene is TRBV9, the J gene TRBJ2-3, with 14 bases identical to TRBD2. V lost 3 bases, J lost 4 bases, and 7 bases stayed unmatched. The V gene's germline CDR1 is SGDLS and CDR2 YYNGEE. CDR3 length: 17 amino acids. CDR3 amino acids: CASSEMGLAGVADTQYF. The CDR3 DNA follows: TGTGCCAGCAGCGAAATGGGACTAGCGGGAGTGGCAGATACGCAGTATTTT.

The V gene is TRBV5-4, the J gene TRBJ1-4; D might be TRBD1 (5 bases). Germline V gene lookup returns CDR1 SGHNT and CDR2 YYREEE (reference sequence). V lost 4 bases and J 12 bases, leaving 13 bases between the germline ends. This CDR3 is 12 amino acids long. CDR3 in DNA: TGTGCCAGCAGCCCGCGACAGACCCAACTGTTTTTT. Encoded protein: CASSPRQTQLFF. Combining the CDR3 with reference TRBV5-4 and TRBJ1-4 gives the whole variable domain ETGVTQSPTHLIKTRGQQVTLRCSSQSGHNTVSWYQQALGQGPQFIFQYYREEENGRGNFPPRFSGLQFPNYSSELNVNALELDDSALYLCASSPRQTQLFFGSGTQLSVL.

This chain joins TRBV19 and TRBJ2-1, with TRBD2 as a possible D gene (6 bases). The V gene's germline CDR1 is LNHDA and CDR2 SQIVND (reference sequence). CDR3 length: 16 residues. The V and J ends lost 9 bases and 2 bases respectively, with 20 bases between them. The CDR3 DNA sequence: TGTGCCAGCTCTGAAACGGGAGTTACCACCTACAATGAGCAGTTCTTC. Protein product: CASSETGVTTYNEQFF.

V gene TRBV19 combines with J gene TRBJ2-1, with 12 nucleotides matching TRBD2. CDR3 length equals 17 residues. Germline assignment: CDR1 LNHDA and CDR2 SQIVND (reference sequence). Trimming cost V 6 bases and J 0 bases; bases outside gene matches: 6. For the CDR3, the DNA is TGTGCCAGTAGGAACTTGGGACTAGCGGGCTCCTACAATGAGCAGTTCTTC. As protein: CASRNLGLAGSYNEQFF.

This clone was counted only a few times. V usage is TRBV28 and J usage is TRBJ2-1; TRBD1 agrees at 9 bases. J was trimmed by 6 bases and V by 11 bases; bases with no gene match: 11. The CDR3 contains 14 residues. Per germline, CDR1 MDHEN and CDR2 SYDVKM. CDR3 region: CASRTGGRSNEQFF. In DNA form, the CDR3 reads TGTGCCTCAAGAACAGGGGGCCGGAGCAATGAGCAGTTCTTC.